The 29 T cell receptor beta chains given below trace back to one sample, sequenced in a study of shared clonotypes between healthy human individuals. Measured with immunoSEQ multiplex PCR; TCRdb has only the in-frame clones, and not every one. The table has roughly 2 million clones, roughly 94% seen once. Sequences were obtained from naive CD4+ T cells sorted from blood. The subset: CD45RA+ positively selected. Every receptor here comes from a young man in good health.

This clone was seen once. The V and J genes are TRBV2 and TRBJ1-5, with D possibly being TRBD1 (6 bases). Germline loops: CDR1 SNHLY, CDR2 FYNNEI. Trimming took 3 bases from V and 7 from J, leaving 16 bases between them. CDR3 length: 15 amino acids. CDR3 amino acids: CASSEDLQGRQPQHF. Here the CDR3 DNA reads TGTGCCAGCAGTGAGGATCTACAGGGAAGACAGCCCCAGCATTTT. The variable domain in full, with the rest retrieved from reference TRBV2 and TRBJ1-5, is EPEVTQTPSHQVTQMGQEVILRCVPISNHLYFYWYRQILGQKVEFLVSFYNNEISEKSEIFDDQFSVERPDGSNFTLKIRSTKLEDSAMYFCASSEDLQGRQPQHFGDGTRLSIL.

About this clone: Other DNA sequences within the sample encode an identical CDR3. V and J are TRBV18 and TRBJ2-1, with D perhaps TRBD2 (6 bases). CDR3 length equals 18 residues. CDR1 and CDR2 (germline): KGHSH, LQKENI. Trimming took 3 bases from V and 6 from J, leaving 24 bases between them. CDR3 sequence (DNA): TGTGCCAGCTCACCCTCACTAGTCACGAGGGCCGGGGGCAATGAGCAGTTCTTC. The encoded protein is CASSPSLVTRAGGNEQFF.

This clone was seen only once. This chain connects TRBV5-1 to TRBJ2-1; the D gene is possibly TRBD2 (6 bases). With 4 bases removed from V and 6 bases from J, the gap between germline ends came to 17 bases. From germline, CDR1 is SGHRS and CDR2 YFSETQ. This CDR3 spans 15 amino acids. This CDR3 reads CASSADTPEGNEQFF. The CDR3 coding sequence is TGCGCCAGCAGCGCGGACACCCCGGAGGGCAATGAGCAGTTCTTC.

The chain carries TRBV28 and TRBJ2-2; 7 nucleotides align to TRBD2. This CDR3 spans 15 amino acids. Germline V gene lookup returns CDR1 MDHEN and CDR2 SYDVKM. Trimming removed 6 bases from V and 3 bases from J; junction bases left unmatched: 7. The CDR3 DNA follows: TGTGCCAGCAGCTACGCAGGGAGGGACACCGGGGAGCTGTTTTTT. Protein: CASSYAGRDTGELFF.

V usage is TRBV7-9 and J usage is TRBJ1-3; D is ambiguous. Trimming shortened V by 3 bases and J by 0 bases, and 15 bases separated the two germline ends. This CDR3 is built from 17 residues. Germline CDR1 reads SEHNR; CDR2 reads FQNEAQ (reference sequence). The CDR3 DNA reads TGTGCCAGCAGCTTGGAATTAGGAGTTAGCTCTGGAAACACCATATATTTT. Translated, it gives CASSLELGVSSGNTIYF.

A note on this clone: One base away lies a much larger clone, so this may be a sequencing read error. The chain joins TRBV5-4 to TRBJ2-6; D unresolved. V was pared by 5 bases and J by 0 bases, with 3 bases between. This CDR3 has 13 amino acids. CDR1 and CDR2 from the germline V gene are SGHNT and YYREEE (reference sequence). The CDR3 DNA is TGTGCCAGCAGTTTCTCTGGGGCCAACGTCCTGACTTTC. Translating it yields CASSFSGANVLTF.

The CDR3 bases are TGCGCCAGCGGCCAGCAGATCCAAGAGACCCAGTACTTC. It encodes CASGQQIQETQYF. This sequence joins TRBV5-1 and TRBJ2-5; D is undetermined. Germline lookup yields CDR1 SGHRS and CDR2 YFSETQ. The V end lost 7 bases, the J end lost 1 base, and 11 bases lay between the germline ends. This CDR3 region has 13 residues.

This chain links TRBV28 with TRBJ1-4; D remains unclear. Germline loops: CDR1 MDHEN, CDR2 SYDVKM. CDR3 length: 16 residues. V lost 2 bases to trimming and J lost 3 bases, with 13 bases between them. This CDR3 is CASSLSRWRPNEKLFF. The CDR3 DNA sequence: TGTGCCAGCAGTTTAAGTCGGTGGAGGCCTAATGAAAAACTGTTTTTT.

V gene TRBV19 combines with J gene TRBJ2-7, with D perhaps TRBD1 (5 bases). Germline V CDR1 and CDR2: LNHDA, SQIVND (reference sequence). This CDR3 region has 13 residues. Trimming stripped 5 bases from V and 9 bases from J, with 17 bases between. The CDR3 loop is CASSVDGGARQYF. CDR3 bases: TGTGCCAGTAGTGTGGACGGTGGGGCGAGGCAGTACTTC.

The chain carries TRBV11-2 and TRBJ1-1; 7 bases are a match to TRBD1. Germline V gives CDR1 SGHAT, CDR2 FQNNGV. The CDR3 runs to 14 residues. V was pared by 5 bases and J by 4 bases, with 7 bases of the junction left unmatched. CDR3 nucleotides: TGTGCCAGCAGCGCCGGTCAGGGGGTCACTGAAGCTTTCTTT. Translated, it gives CASSAGQGVTEAFF. The variable domain in full, with the rest retrieved from reference TRBV11-2 and TRBJ1-1, is EAGVAQSPRYKIIEKRQSVAFWCNPISGHATLYWYQQILGQGPKLLIQFQNNGVVDDSQLPKDRFSAERLKGVDSTLKIQPAKLEDSAVYLCASSAGQGVTEAFFGQGTRLTVV.

The rearrangement joins TRBV6-4 to TRBJ2-2; TRBD1 matches 7 bases. V lost 3 bases, J lost 4 bases, and 8 bases stayed unmatched. The germline V gene encodes CDR1 MRHNA and CDR2 SNTAGT. CDR3 length equals 16 residues. This CDR3 reads CASSEVGTASTGELFF. In DNA form, the CDR3 reads TGTGCCAGCAGTGAAGTTGGGACAGCGAGCACCGGGGAGCTGTTTTTT.

V and J are TRBV10-3 and TRBJ2-7; D tentatively fits TRBD1 or TRBD2 (6 bases each). V was cut by 6 bases and J by 3 bases, with 12 bases left in between. Germline loops: CDR1 ENHRY, CDR2 SYGVKD. The CDR3 is 13 residues long. In DNA form, the CDR3 reads TGTGCCATCAGACCGGGGGCCGTCTACGAGCAGTACTTC. Translated, it gives CAIRPGAVYEQYF.

V and J are TRBV27 and TRBJ2-7; 7 nucleotides line up with TRBD2. The CDR3 is 15 residues long. V trimming: 6 bases; J trimming: 1 base; junction bases outside the gene matches: 9. The germline gives CDR1 MNHEY, CDR2 SMNVEV (reference sequence). The CDR3 region is CASRELGGDSYEQYF. CDR3 DNA sequence: TGTGCCAGCAGGGAGTTGGGGGGGGATTCCTACGAGCAGTACTTC.

Remarks on this clone: A much larger clone differs by one base, so this may be a read error. At the DNA level, this CDR3 is encoded by other sequences in the same sample as well. This sequence joins TRBV11-2 and TRBJ2-5; D not resolved. CDR1 is SGHAT, CDR2 FQNNGV, per germline. The CDR3 covers 12 residues. V gave up 1 base and J gave up 2 bases, with 2 bases separating them. The CDR3 DNA is TGTGCCAGCAGCTTAGGACAAGAGACCCAGTACTTC. Translating gives CASSLGQETQYF.

With regard to this clone: Other DNA sequences in the sample encode the same CDR3. The chain employs TRBV28 and TRBJ2-7, with D uncertain. CDR1 MDHEN and CDR2 SYDVKM come from the germline V gene. The V end lost 6 bases, the J end lost 3 bases, and 9 bases lay between the germline ends. This CDR3 has 12 residues. In DNA, the CDR3 is TGTGCCAGCAGCCTCGGACGCTACGAGCAGTACTTC. It codes for CASSLGRYEQYF.

The rearrangement joins TRBV27 to TRBJ2-5; D could derive from TRBD1 or TRBD2 (5 bases each). V was trimmed by 6 bases and J by 2 bases, leaving 19 bases between them. The CDR3 is 16 amino acids. Germline V gene lookup returns CDR1 MNHEY and CDR2 SMNVEV (reference sequence). The CDR3: CASSRGRPGLQETQYF. The CDR3 coding sequence is TGTGCCAGCAGCCGGGGCAGACCGGGCTTACAAGAGACCCAGTACTTC.

This clone was observed once. Other DNA sequences in this sample translate to the same CDR3. The chain uses TRBV28 and TRBJ1-1; D gene ambiguous. This CDR3 contains 14 residues. The germline V and J ends were trimmed by 1 base and 0 bases, with 6 bases remaining between them. The V gene's germline CDR1 is MDHEN and CDR2 SYDVKM. CDR3 bases: TGTGCCAGCAGTTTATCGGGGTTGAACACTGAAGCTTTCTTT. It translates to CASSLSGLNTEAFF.

This chain connects TRBV5-1 to TRBJ2-3; D remains unclear. From germline, CDR1 is SGHRS and CDR2 YFSETQ. Trimming stripped 3 bases from V and 1 base from J, with 12 bases between. CDR3 length: 15 amino acids. The DNA for the CDR3 is TGCGCCAGCAGCTCCCAATGGGGTGGCACAGATACGCAGTATTTT. Translated: CASSSQWGGTDTQYF. The full variable domain, its missing parts supplied by reference TRBV5-1 and TRBJ2-3, is KAGVTQTPRYLIKTRGQQVTLSCSPISGHRSVSWYQQTPGQGLQFLFEYFSETQRNKGNFPGRFSGRQFSNSRSEMNVSTLELGDSALYLCASSSQWGGTDTQYFGPGTRLTVL.

The V call is TRBV6-6, the J call TRBJ2-3, with D maybe TRBD2 (6 bases). V gave up 7 bases and J gave up 1 base, with 12 bases separating them. The CDR3 contains 14 residues. Germline values: CDR1 MNHNY, CDR2 SVGAGI (reference sequence). The CDR3 protein is CASTEDYRTDTQYF. The CDR3 nucleotides read TGTGCCAGCACCGAGGACTACCGCACAGATACGCAGTATTTT.

This chain joins TRBV7-2 and TRBJ2-7; D is possibly TRBD1 or TRBD2 (5 bases each). The CDR3 spans 13 residues. Germline V gives CDR1 SGHTA, CDR2 FQGNSA. Trimming stripped 0 bases from V and 4 bases from J, with 7 bases between. DNA for the CDR3: TGTGCCAGCAGCTTAGCGTGGGGGTACGAGCAGTACTTC. Its translation: CASSLAWGYEQYF.

This clone was detected once. The gene calls are TRBV10-3 and TRBJ1-4; D call uncertain. Trimming shortened V by 6 bases and J by 1 base, and 9 bases separated the two germline ends. Germline lookup yields CDR1 ENHRY and CDR2 SYGVKD. The CDR3 extends over 14 amino acids. In nucleotides, the CDR3 is TGTGCCATCAGGGAGACGGAAACTAATGAAAAACTGTTTTTT. The encoded protein is CAIRETETNEKLFF.

This clone came up once. The rearrangement joins TRBV19 to TRBJ1-4; perhaps TRBD1 as D (6 bases). CDR1 is LNHDA and CDR2 is SQIVND in the germline V gene (reference sequence). Trimming left V 9 bases short and J 6 bases short, with 20 bases between. This CDR3 spans 15 amino acids. CDR3 bases: TGTGCCAGCCGTATGGGGGGGGCTATTGATGAAAAACTGTTTTTT. Translated: CASRMGGAIDEKLFF.

The rearrangement links TRBV9 to TRBJ2-3; D is ambiguous. V lost 6 bases, J lost 2 bases, and 10 bases lay in between. The germline CDR1 and CDR2 sequences are SGDLS and YYNGEE. The CDR3 extends over 13 amino acids. For the CDR3, the DNA is TGTGCCAGCAATGGCGGATTCACAGATACGCAGTATTTT. This gives the protein CASNGGFTDTQYF.

CDR3 DNA: TGTGCCAGCACCGGGGGCCAGCGGAATCAGCCCCAGCATTTT. Its translation: CASTGGQRNQPQHF. This sequence joins TRBV19 and TRBJ1-5, with D possibly matching TRBD1 (6 bases). There are 14 residues in the CDR3. V lost 9 bases, J lost 4 bases, and 16 bases lay in between. Per the germline V gene, CDR1 is LNHDA and CDR2 is SQIVND (reference sequence).

As for this clone: The sample holds other DNA sequences that translate to the same CDR3. This chain links TRBV7-2 with TRBJ1-2; 9 bases are a match to TRBD1. The CDR3 is 13 residues long. The V gene end was trimmed by 5 bases and the J gene end by 6 bases; junction bases not matched to a gene: 4. Germline CDR1 is SGHTA and CDR2 is FQGNSA. The CDR3 sequence: CASSPRTGDGYTF. The CDR3 bases are TGTGCCAGCAGCCCTCGGACAGGGGATGGCTACACCTTC.

V is TRBV5-1 and J is TRBJ2-2; D gene unclear. Trimming cost V 4 bases and J 8 bases, with 12 bases left between them. From germline, CDR1 is SGHRS and CDR2 YFSETQ. CDR3 length equals 13 residues. DNA of the CDR3: TGCGCCAGCAGCCATGACGCACCTGGGGAGCTGTTTTTT. Translating gives CASSHDAPGELFF.

The CDR3 sequence: CASSAPAGGETQYF. CDR3 nucleotide sequence: TGTGCCAGCAGCGCCCCAGCTGGGGGAGAGACCCAGTACTTC. This rearrangement joins TRBV9 to TRBJ2-5, with D possibly called TRBD1 or TRBD2 (5 bases each). CDR1 SGDLS and CDR2 YYNGEE come from the germline V gene. V lost 3 bases and J lost 4, with 13 bases in between. The CDR3 is made up of 14 amino acids.

The V gene is TRBV5-1, the J gene TRBJ2-7; D remains ambiguous. The CDR3 extends over 13 amino acids. The germline CDR1 and CDR2 sequences are SGHRS and YFSETQ. The V end was cut by 4 bases, the J end by 1 base, with 9 bases between. The CDR3 sequence: CASSRIGSYEQYF. The CDR3 region has the DNA TGCGCCAGCAGCCGGATTGGGTCCTACGAGCAGTACTTC.

This clone was detected once. The chain joins TRBV4-3 to TRBJ1-2; D not resolved. The ends were cut back, 1 base at V and 2 bases at J, with 11 bases in the middle. The germline CDR1 and CDR2 sequences are LGHNA and YSLEER. The CDR3 has 15 residues. The CDR3: CASSQVRSSNYGYTF. As DNA, the CDR3 is TGCGCCAGCAGCCAAGTGAGGAGTTCCAACTATGGCTACACCTTC.